A single sample gave rise to the 23 T cell receptor beta chains below, sequenced in a study of blood T cell repertoires in COVID-19. Clones were read by immunoSEQ multiplex PCR, and TCRdb kept only the in-frame ones, dropping some. The sample holds under 80,000 clones; 85% to 90% are singletons and the top ten take 1%. The sequencing input was peripheral blood. These receptors all come from a man between 70 and 80 years old with acute or convalescent COVID-19.

This clone appeared a single time. The chain carries TRBV6-5 and TRBJ1-5; D perhaps matches TRBD1 (5 bases). The CDR3 length is 13 residues. V was shortened by 5 bases and J by 7 bases, with 12 bases between the two germline ends. Germline values: CDR1 MNHEY, CDR2 SVGAGI. CDR3 loop: CASSSGTGQPQHF. In nucleotides, the CDR3 is TGTGCCAGCAGTAGCGGGACGGGACAGCCCCAGCATTTT.

The gene calls are TRBV5-1 and TRBJ1-2; possibly TRBD1 for D (6 bases). Germline V gene data show CDR1 as SGHRS and CDR2 as YFSETQ. The CDR3 contains 13 residues. With 2 bases removed from V and 6 bases from J, the gap between germline ends came to 11 bases. The DNA of the CDR3 is TGCGCCAGCAGCTTACAGGGAGGGGATGGCTACACCTTC. Its translation is CASSLQGGDGYTF.

The chain employs TRBV24-1 and TRBJ2-3; D unclear. Trimming took off 4 bases at V and 6 bases at J, with 7 bases between the two ends. This CDR3 contains 12 residues. Germline V lookup: CDR1 KGHDR, CDR2 SFDVKD. The CDR3 here is CATSEEFDTQYF. For the CDR3, the DNA is TGTGCCACCAGTGAGGAGTTTGATACGCAGTATTTT.

This chain uses TRBV7-9 with TRBJ1-3; unclear D gene. Germline CDR1 SEHNR, CDR2 FQNEAQ (reference sequence). The CDR3 extends over 15 amino acids. V was cut by 1 base and J by 0 bases, with 7 bases left in between. The CDR3 DNA sequence: TGTGCCAGCAGCTTAGGACGGAGCTCTGGAAACACCATATATTTT. This translates into CASSLGRSSGNTIYF.

The chain joins TRBV14 to TRBJ2-3; D may be TRBD2 (6 bases). CDR3 length: 17 amino acids. The germline V and J ends were trimmed by 4 bases and 1 base, with 18 bases remaining between them. Germline CDR1 reads SGHDN; CDR2 reads FVKESK. The CDR3 is CASSPRQGGWGTDTQYF. The CDR3, as DNA: TGTGCCAGCAGCCCCCGACAAGGAGGGTGGGGCACAGATACGCAGTATTTT.

This clone has a single count. This chain joins TRBV30 and TRBJ2-7, with a tentative D call TRBD2 (5 bases). CDR1 GTSNPN and CDR2 SVGIG come from the germline V gene (reference sequence). The CDR3 length is 12 residues. Trimming took 1 base from V and 2 from J, leaving 6 bases between them. The CDR3 nucleotides are TGTGCCTGGAGTGAACTAGCCTACGAGCAGTACTTC. The encoded protein is CAWSELAYEQYF.

The chain recombines TRBV7-9 with TRBJ1-1; D remains unclear. The CDR3 covers 13 residues. The germline V gene has CDR1 SEHNR and CDR2 FQNEAQ (reference sequence). V lost 1 base to trimming and J lost 6 bases, with 9 bases between them. CDR3: CASSLVHSPEAFF. CDR3 nucleotide sequence: TGTGCCAGCAGCTTAGTTCATTCCCCTGAAGCTTTCTTT.

The V call is TRBV28, the J call TRBJ1-2; D is possibly TRBD1 (5 bases). V dropped 5 bases and J dropped 1 base, with 14 bases sitting between them. In germline, CDR1 is MDHEN, CDR2 SYDVKM. CDR3 size: 15 residues. The CDR3 nucleotides are TGTGCCAGCAGTCCTGCGGACACTTTTAACTATGGCTACACCTTC. It specifies CASSPADTFNYGYTF.

This sequence joins TRBV30 and TRBJ2-7; D is possibly TRBD1 (5 bases). The CDR3 covers 12 residues. CDR1 is GTSNPN and CDR2 is SVGIG in the germline V gene (reference sequence). Trimming cost V 3 bases and J 7 bases, with 13 bases left between them. The CDR3 spells CAWSEFSGEQYF. CDR3 coding DNA: TGTGCCTGGAGCGAATTTTCAGGGGAGCAGTACTTC.

The chain carries TRBV3-1 (or the pseudogene TRBV3-2) and TRBJ1-1; 7 nucleotides line up with TRBD1. V shed 0 bases, J shed 0 bases, and the junction held 1 base outside the gene matches. CDR1 and CDR2 (germline): LGHDT, YNNKEL (reference sequence). CDR3 length: 15 amino acids. The CDR3 DNA sequence: TGTGCCAGCAGCCAAGAGGGGACAGTGAACACTGAAGCTTTCTTT. Translation: CASSQEGTVNTEAFF.

This clone was counted only a few times. The chain links TRBV5-1 to TRBJ1-2; D is unresolved. The germline CDR1 and CDR2 sequences are SGHRS and YFSETQ. This CDR3 has 13 residues. Trimming pared 4 bases from V and 8 bases from J, leaving 15 bases between. The CDR3 sequence is CASSLTRQEGYTF. For the CDR3, the DNA is TGCGCCAGCAGCCTGACACGCCAGGAAGGCTACACCTTC.

CDR3 protein: CASLPVEQYNEQFF. Here the CDR3 DNA reads TGTGCCAGCCTCCCAGTGGAGCAGTACAATGAGCAGTTCTTC. This chain links TRBV6-5 with TRBJ2-1; D remains ambiguous. The ends were cut back, 8 bases at V and 4 bases at J, with 15 bases in the middle. CDR1 is MNHEY and CDR2 is SVGAGI in the germline V gene. The CDR3 covers 14 residues.

The rearrangement joins TRBV19 to TRBJ2-7, with 12 positions matching TRBD2. Unmatched junction bases numbered 8, after V lost 5 bases and J lost 6 bases. Germline V gene lookup returns CDR1 LNHDA and CDR2 SQIVND (reference sequence). The CDR3 extends over 15 amino acids. CDR3 DNA sequence: TGTGCCAGTAGTCCAGCGACTAGCGGGAGAAGCGAGCAGTACTTC. It codes for CASSPATSGRSEQYF.

CDR3 DNA sequence: TGTGCCAGCAGCCACGGGACAGTCGCAGAAAATTCACCCCTCCACTTT. Protein: CASSHGTVAENSPLHF. V usage is TRBV4-2 and J usage is TRBJ1-6, with 7 bases identical to TRBD1. V dropped 3 bases and J dropped 7; count of bases not matched to a gene: 9. The CDR3 is 16 residues long. Germline assignment: CDR1 LGHNA and CDR2 YNFKEQ.

Only a few counts were recorded for this clone. The chain recombines TRBV28 with TRBJ2-3, with 11 positions matching TRBD2. V shed 10 bases and J 1 base; nucleotides not matched to a gene: 7. Germline V gene lookup returns CDR1 MDHEN and CDR2 SYDVKM. CDR3 length: 15 amino acids. This CDR3 reads CATPTSGVGTDTQYF. In nucleotides, the CDR3 is TGTGCCACGCCGACTAGCGGGGTGGGCACAGATACGCAGTATTTT.

The chain recombines TRBV7-8 with TRBJ1-1; D remains ambiguous. CDR1 and CDR2 from the germline V gene are SGHVS and FQNEAQ. The CDR3 loop spans 14 amino acids. V was clipped by 1 base and J by 0 bases, with 6 bases between them. The CDR3 here is CASSLGQMNTEAFF. CDR3 nucleotides: TGTGCCAGCAGCTTAGGTCAGATGAACACTGAAGCTTTCTTT.

V and J are TRBV7-8 and TRBJ1-3, with 9 bases identical to TRBD1. The CDR3 sequence is 18 residues long. V gave up 5 bases and J gave up 3 bases; unmatched junction bases: 14. CDR1 and CDR2 from the germline V gene are SGHVS and FQNEAQ. DNA for the CDR3: TGTGCCAGCAGCCTCCGTCCCGGGACAGGGAATATTGGAAACACCATATATTTT. Translating it yields CASSLRPGTGNIGNTIYF.

The V gene is TRBV5-1, the J gene TRBJ2-7; D is unclear. Trimming took 4 bases from V and 1 from J, leaving 12 bases between them. The CDR3 is made up of 14 amino acids. Germline-derived CDR1 and CDR2 are SGHRS and YFSETQ. DNA for the CDR3: TGCGCCAGCAGCCTCTACCTCGATTCCTACGAGCAGTACTTC. It yields the protein CASSLYLDSYEQYF.

V usage is TRBV9 and J usage is TRBJ2-1; 10 bases agree with TRBD2. Germline trimming cut 0 bases from V and 2 bases from J; bases unmatched to any gene: 2. This CDR3 comprises 16 residues. Germline CDR1 reads SGDLS; CDR2 reads YYNGEE. The CDR3 loop is CASSVVAGGAYNEQFF. The CDR3 region has the DNA TGTGCCAGCAGCGTAGTAGCGGGAGGTGCCTACAATGAGCAGTTCTTC. Full variable domain (remainder filled in from reference TRBV9 and TRBJ2-1): DSGVTQTPKHLITATGQRVTLRCSPRSGDLSVYWYQQSLDQGLQFLIQYYNGEERAKGNILERFSAQQFPDLHSELNLSSLELGDSALYFCASSVVAGGAYNEQFFGPGTRLTVL.

The genes are TRBV19 and TRBJ1-2; unclear D gene. The CDR3 runs to 12 residues. Germline V gene data show CDR1 as LNHDA and CDR2 as SQIVND (reference sequence). Trimming took off 6 bases at V and 2 bases at J, with 7 bases between the two ends. The CDR3 region is CASREQNYGYTF. CDR3 nucleotides: TGTGCCAGTAGGGAACAGAACTATGGCTACACCTTC.

In DNA, the CDR3 is TGCAGCGTTGACTTACTAAACACTGAAGCTTTCTTT. The encoded protein is CSVDLLNTEAFF. The chain joins TRBV29-1 to TRBJ1-1; no reliable D call. This CDR3 has 12 amino acids. Per the germline V gene, CDR1 is SQVTM and CDR2 is ANQGSEA. The V end lost 3 bases, the J end lost 2 bases, and 7 bases lay between the germline ends.

Only a few counts were recorded for this clone. This chain joins TRBV7-9 and TRBJ2-3, with 9 bases aligning to TRBD1. The V gene end was trimmed by 4 bases and the J gene end by 7 bases; junction bases not matched to a gene: 6. Germline V lookup: CDR1 SEHNR, CDR2 FQNEAQ (reference sequence). This CDR3 is built from 14 residues. The CDR3 sequence is CASSSRDRDHTQYF. The CDR3 nucleotides are TGTGCCAGCAGCTCCCGGGACAGGGACCATACGCAGTATTTT.

This clone was recorded only once. The J gene is TRBJ1-2, the V gene TRBV10-1; tentative D call: TRBD1 (5 bases). Germline values: CDR1 WNHNN, CDR2 SYGVQD (reference sequence). The CDR3 extends over 15 amino acids. Trimming removed 2 bases from V and 3 bases from J, with 13 bases in between. The CDR3 region has the DNA TGCGCCAGCAGTGAGCGGTACAGGTCGGACTATGGCTACACCTTC. Encoded protein: CASSERYRSDYGYTF.